This T cell receptor (beta chain) appears in the sequencing data of a study of blood T cell repertoires in COVID-19 (dated by TCRdb to between 2020 and 2021). Regarding the research as a whole: Samples from collaborators originated in the United States, Italy and Spain and spanned both the acute and convalescent phases of COVID-19. The prospective study material was composed of cDNA or gDNA derived from T cells, B-cell-depleted T cells, or PBMCs. The dataset comprised deeply sampled blood TCRbeta repertoires from subjects exposed to, actively infected with, or recovered from COVID-19. The repertoires were released in a freely available public database intended as a resource for research on the immune response to SARS-CoV-2. The samples were drawn from two sources: the first 160 participants of the ongoing ImmuneRACE study, and 1,000 to 1,500 subjects contributed by 6 global collaborators. A de-identified subject ID, COVID-19 status, age in years and sex were almost always included in the sample metadata. Where available, HLA class I and class II types were taken from metadata supplied by the sample provider and were not determined by assay-based typing. Points the paper makes about the study in general: How much clinical and demographic metadata was included differed by source and by participant, and the metadata was provided uncurated.

One collaborating source in Seattle enrolled patients while the patients were actively infected and followed the patients over time throughout the course of disease. Each collaborating institution followed its own protocols to collect whole blood in K2EDTA tubes. For TCRbeta analysis, collaborators shipped samples in one of three forms: frozen whole blood, isolated PBMCs, or DNA extracted from either of those sample types. Deletion took 1 base off V and 4 bases off J, with a span of 7 bases between the germline ends. The CDR3 measures 12 amino acids from cysteine to phenylalanine. The CDR3 DNA has 36 bases and is translated from base 1. The germline V gene (reference sequence) yields GTSNPN for CDR1 and SVGIG for CDR2. TCRbeta CDR3 regions were amplified from genomic DNA using the immunoSEQ Assay, a bias-controlled multiplex PCR. Processing in the source paper ran as follows. Within the assay, amplification of reference gene primers was used to estimate how many nucleated cells each sample contained. To quantify the absolute abundance of each unique TCRbeta CDR3 rearrangement, sequence reads were collapsed and filtered. For each sample, productive Simpson clonality was calculated as the square root of Simpson's diversity index across productive rearrangements. TCRdb retrieved this table from immuneACCESS and kept in-frame rearrangements only. Not all clones are present; in checked studies, unresolved V genes account for under half, and no reason is known for the remainder. V, J and clone size were drawn from that table, and D and trimming were deduced from the DNA. The sample table holds under 150,000 clones, of which more than 80% were seen once. The ten top clones hold approximately 5.1% of the sample.

About this clone itself: Its antigen is still unknown. Base qualities were left out, and no much larger clone turns up one base away.

The receptor's source is an older woman with COVID-19, enrolled during active disease. The rearrangement combines TRBV30 with TRBJ1-2; the D gene remains uncertain. Sequenced sample: peripheral blood. This receptor carries the CDR3 CAWSEDFYGYTF. The DNA sequence follows: TGTGCCTGGAGTGAAGACTTCTATGGCTACACCTTC.